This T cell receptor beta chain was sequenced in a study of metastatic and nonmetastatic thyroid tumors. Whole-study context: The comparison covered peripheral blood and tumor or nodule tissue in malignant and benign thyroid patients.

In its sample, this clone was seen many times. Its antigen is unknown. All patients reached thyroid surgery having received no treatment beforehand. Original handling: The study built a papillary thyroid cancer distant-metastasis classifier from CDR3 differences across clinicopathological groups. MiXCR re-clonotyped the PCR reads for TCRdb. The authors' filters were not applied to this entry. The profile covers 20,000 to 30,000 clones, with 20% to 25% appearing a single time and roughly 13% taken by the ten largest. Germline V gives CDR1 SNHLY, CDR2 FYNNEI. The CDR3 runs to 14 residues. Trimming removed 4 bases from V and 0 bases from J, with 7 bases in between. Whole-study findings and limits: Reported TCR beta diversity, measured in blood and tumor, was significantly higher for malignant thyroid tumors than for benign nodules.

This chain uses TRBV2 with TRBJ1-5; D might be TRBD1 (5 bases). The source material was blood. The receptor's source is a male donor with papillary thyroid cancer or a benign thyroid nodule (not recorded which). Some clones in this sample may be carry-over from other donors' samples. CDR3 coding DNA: TGTGCCAGCAGTGGGACAAATAGCAATCAGCCCCAGCATTTT. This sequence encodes CASSGTNSNQPQHF. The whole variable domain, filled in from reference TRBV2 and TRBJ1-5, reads EPEVTQTPSHQVTQMGQEVILRCVPISNHLYFYWYRQILGQKVEFLVSFYNNEISEKSEIFDDQFSVERPDGSNFTLKIRSTKLEDSAMYFCASSGTNSNQPQHFGDGTRLSIL.